The 20 T cell receptor beta chains reported below all come from one sample, sequenced in a study of identical twins. From the 5' RACE reads, TCRdb called clonotypes with MiXCR, one entry per CDR3 protein. The sample yields 650,000 to 750,000 distinct CDR3 sequences, 21% seen once. These same records also appear under a second study, on T cells expressing NK-cell markers.

The material sequenced was PBMCs. Every receptor here comes from a woman aged 18-30 years in good health.

The V call is TRBV10-3, the J call TRBJ2-1; D is possibly TRBD1 or TRBD2 (7 bases each). This CDR3 is built from 15 residues. With 4 bases removed from V and 4 bases from J, the gap between germline ends came to 14 bases. Germline V gene data show CDR1 as ENHRY and CDR2 as SYGVKD. The CDR3 DNA reads as TGTGCCATCAGTGCCGCAGGGGGGGAGTACAATGAGCAGTTCTTC. Translating it yields CAISAAGGEYNEQFF.

This clonotype was observed a handful of times. The chain links TRBV7-2 to TRBJ1-6; D ambiguous. The CDR3 contains 15 residues. Trimming cost V 1 base and J 7 bases, with 11 bases left between them. Germline V gene data show CDR1 as SGHTA and CDR2 as FQGNSA. The CDR3 nucleotides are TGTGCCAGCAGCTTAGTTTCCGGCGGGAATTCACCCCTCCACTTT. Translated: CASSLVSGGNSPLHF.

This clonotype was counted only a few times. The rearrangement joins TRBV5-1 to TRBJ1-4; unclear D gene. This CDR3 region has 13 residues. V was cut by 4 bases and J by 6 bases, with 10 bases left in between. Germline CDR1 SGHRS, CDR2 YFSETQ. CDR3: CASSPALDEKLFF. In DNA, the CDR3 is TGCGCCAGCAGCCCGGCCTTGGATGAAAAACTGTTTTTT.

This clonotype has only a few counts. The V and J genes are TRBV13 and TRBJ1-2, with 7 positions matching TRBD1. V lost 4 bases, J lost 8 bases, and 7 bases stayed unmatched. The CDR3 is made up of 13 amino acids. Germline V gene lookup returns CDR1 PRHDT and CDR2 FYEKMQ (reference sequence). The CDR3 loop is CASSWTGPGGYTF. The CDR3 nucleotides read TGTGCCAGCAGCTGGACAGGCCCGGGGGGCTACACCTTC.

There are a few counts of this clonotype. The V and J genes are TRBV6-2 or TRBV6-3 and TRBJ2-2; tentative D call: TRBD2 (7 bases). This CDR3 contains 16 residues. Trimming took 0 bases from V and 3 from J, leaving 11 bases between them. Germline V gives CDR1 MNHEY, CDR2 SVGEGT. CDR3 DNA: TGTGCCAGCAGTTACTCCGGGGGGCGCGACACCGGGGAGCTGTTTTTT. It specifies CASSYSGGRDTGELFF.

This clonotype was detected a few times. The chain combines TRBV4-2 with TRBJ1-2; D unclear. Trimming pared 0 bases from V and 2 bases from J, leaving 13 bases between. Per germline, CDR1 LGHNA and CDR2 YNFKEQ. This CDR3 region has 16 residues. The CDR3 loop is CASSQDPVTSNYGYTF. In nucleotides, the CDR3 is TGTGCCAGCAGCCAAGATCCGGTTACGTCAAACTATGGCTACACCTTC.

The chain joins TRBV6-2 or TRBV6-3 to TRBJ2-7; perhaps D is TRBD1 or TRBD2 (5 bases each). In germline, CDR1 is MNHEY, CDR2 SVGEGT. V lost 3 bases and J 2 bases, leaving 20 bases between the germline ends. The CDR3 runs to 17 residues. CDR3 sequence reads: CASSYSLYGTSPYEQYF. The CDR3 DNA follows: TGTGCCAGCAGTTATTCATTATATGGGACGAGCCCCTACGAGCAGTACTTC.

The table lists this clonotype with many counts. The chain has TRBV20-1 and TRBJ2-3, with 9 bases lining up with TRBD2. Germline V gene data show CDR1 as DFQATT and CDR2 as SNEGSKA (reference sequence). Germline trimming cut 2 bases from V and 0 bases from J; bases unmatched to any gene: 18. The CDR3 consists of 20 residues. The CDR3 spells CSARSRDSGGGAPSTDTQYF. CDR3 sequence (DNA): TGCAGTGCTAGATCCCGGGACTCAGGCGGGGGGGCCCCTAGCACAGATACGCAGTATTTT.

The rearrangement links TRBV12-3 or TRBV12-4 to TRBJ2-1; TRBD1 is a possible D gene (6 bases). This CDR3 has 14 amino acids. The V gene lost 5 bases and the J gene lost 3 bases, with 11 bases spanning the gap. CDR3 coding DNA: TGTGCCAGCAGTGGCCTAGGGGGCTACAATGAGCAGTTCTTC. Translating it yields CASSGLGGYNEQFF.

V is TRBV5-1 and J is TRBJ1-1; no clear D. Germline V gene sequence: CDR1 SGHRS, CDR2 YFSETQ. This CDR3 comprises 13 residues. The V and J ends lost 5 bases and 0 bases respectively, with 8 bases between them. The CDR3 nucleotides are TGCGCCAGCAGTCCGCCCTTGAACACTGAAGCTTTCTTT. Translating gives CASSPPLNTEAFF.

The chain couples TRBV20-1 to TRBJ2-5; 8 bases are shared with TRBD2. V shed 1 base and J 7 bases; nucleotides not matched to a gene: 5. CDR3 length: 13 amino acids. In germline, CDR1 is DFQATT, CDR2 SNEGSKA (reference sequence). This CDR3 is CSARGVAGGTQYF. As DNA, the CDR3 is TGCAGTGCTAGAGGGGTGGCGGGAGGGACCCAGTACTTC.

The chain has TRBV20-1 and TRBJ1-1, with D perhaps TRBD1 (5 bases). The V end was cut by 4 bases, the J end by 2 bases, with 14 bases between. Germline V CDR1 and CDR2: DFQATT, SNEGSKA (reference sequence). CDR3 length: 14 amino acids. In DNA form, the CDR3 reads TGCAGTGCTATAGTAGGGGCCGCAAACACTGAAGCTTTCTTT. This encodes CSAIVGAANTEAFF.

This clonotype was seen more than once but under ten times. V and J are TRBV6-5 and TRBJ2-1, with TRBD1 matching over 7 bases. Germline values: CDR1 MNHEY, CDR2 SVGAGI. This CDR3 comprises 16 residues. The V gene end was trimmed by 2 bases and the J gene end by 7 bases; junction bases not matched to a gene: 11. The CDR3 bases are TGTGCCAGCAGTTACCGAGGGGGCTCTGCTTGGAATGAGCAGTTCTTC. Translated, it gives CASSYRGGSAWNEQFF.

The chain carries TRBV20-1 and TRBJ1-4, with 8 bases that match TRBD1. Germline lookup yields CDR1 DFQATT and CDR2 SNEGSKA (reference sequence). The length of the CDR3 is 14 residues. Trimming at V came to 3 bases and at J to 7 bases, leaving 7 bases not matched to a gene. The CDR3 region is CSARDRVLGEKLFF. For the CDR3, the DNA is TGCAGTGCTAGGGACAGGGTTCTCGGTGAAAAACTGTTTTTT.

This clonotype turned up a few times. CDR3 protein: CASSSIPSGEAEAFF. The CDR3 coding sequence is TGTGCCAGCAGTTCAATCCCTTCAGGGGAGGCTGAAGCTTTCTTT. V is TRBV12-3 or TRBV12-4 and J is TRBJ1-1, with a possible D match to TRBD1 (6 bases). This CDR3 contains 15 residues. V was shortened by 4 bases and J by 6 bases, with 18 bases between the two germline ends.

The V gene is TRBV6-1, the J gene TRBJ1-6, with 8 positions matching TRBD1. CDR3 size: 14 residues. Germline loops: CDR1 MNHNS, CDR2 SASEGT. The V and J ends lost 6 bases and 8 bases, in that order; junction bases with no gene match: 6. The DNA of the CDR3 is TGTGCCAGCAGGGCCGGGACAGGACATTCACCCCTCCACTTT. It translates to CASRAGTGHSPLHF.

This chain connects TRBV12-3 or TRBV12-4 to TRBJ2-2; D is uncertain. Trimming removed 4 bases from V and 8 bases from J, with 5 bases in between. The CDR3 loop spans 11 amino acids. Written as DNA, the CDR3 is TGTGCCAGCAGTTATAGAGGGGAGCTGTTTTTT. It specifies CASSYRGELFF.

This clonotype has only a few counts. The chain joins TRBV20-1 to TRBJ2-1; 10 nucleotides line up with TRBD2. The CDR3 length is 13 residues. CDR1 and CDR2 (germline): DFQATT, SNEGSKA (reference sequence). Unmatched junction bases numbered 8, after V lost 7 bases and J lost 8 bases. CDR3 in amino acids: CSGRSGGADEQFF. The CDR3 DNA follows: TGCAGTGGACGCAGCGGGGGGGCCGATGAGCAGTTCTTC.

This chain uses TRBV5-6 with TRBJ2-1; 14 nucleotides match TRBD2. Germline V lookup: CDR1 SGHDT, CDR2 YYEEEE. This CDR3 has 15 residues. Unmatched junction bases numbered 4, after V lost 4 bases and J lost 7 bases. In DNA, the CDR3 is TGTGCCAGCAGCGGGGGACTAGCGGGAGTTAATGAGCAGTTCTTC. Amino acids: CASSGGLAGVNEQFF.

This clonotype has just a few counts. V and J are TRBV7-6 and TRBJ2-2, with 7 bases that match TRBD2. Per the germline V gene, CDR1 is SGHVS and CDR2 is FNYEAQ. CDR3 length: 15 amino acids. V dropped 5 bases and J dropped 3; count of bases not matched to a gene: 6. CDR3 amino acids: CASSLGLGDTGELFF. DNA of the CDR3: TGTGCCAGCAGCCTTGGACTAGGGGACACCGGGGAGCTGTTTTTT.